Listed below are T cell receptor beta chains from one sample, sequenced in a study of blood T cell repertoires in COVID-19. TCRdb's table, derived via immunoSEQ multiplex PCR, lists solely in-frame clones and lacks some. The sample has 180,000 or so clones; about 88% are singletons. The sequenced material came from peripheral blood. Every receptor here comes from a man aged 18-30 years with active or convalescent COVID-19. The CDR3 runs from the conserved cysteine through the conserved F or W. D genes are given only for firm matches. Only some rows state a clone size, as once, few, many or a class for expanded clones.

CDR3 DNA: TGTGCCAGCAGCGTAGTCGATGACAGGCACTTTAACACTGAAGCTTTCTTT
CDR3 protein: CASSVVDDRHFNTEAFF
J gene: TRBJ1-1
clone size: -
V gene: TRBV9
D gene: -

CDR3 DNA: TGTGCCAGCAGCTCGCCGGGACAGGAGAGTAACTATGGCTACACCTTC
CDR3 protein: CASSSPGQESNYGYTF
J gene: TRBJ1-2
clone size: -
V gene: TRBV5-4
D gene: TRBD1

CDR3 DNA: TGTGCCAGCAGTTACGGGGGGGCGCGGTATCAGCCCCAGCATTTT
CDR3 protein: CASSYGGARYQPQHF
J gene: TRBJ1-5
clone size: -
V gene: TRBV6-6
D gene: -

CDR3 DNA: TGTGCCAGCAGCTCGAACCCCTCAGGGGTATCGACCAAAAACATTCAGTACTTC
CDR3 protein: CASSSNPSGVSTKNIQYF
J gene: TRBJ2-4
clone size: -
V gene: TRBV7-3
D gene: -

CDR3 DNA: TGTGCCAGCAGATTCAGCGGGGTCCGCACAGATACGCAGTATTTT
CDR3 protein: CASRFSGVRTDTQYF
J gene: TRBJ2-3
clone size: -
V gene: TRBV6-5
D gene: TRBD2

CDR3 DNA: TGCAGCGTTGGCGGCGGACAACAGCCCCAGCATTTT
CDR3 protein: CSVGGGQQPQHF
J gene: TRBJ1-5
clone size: -
V gene: TRBV29-1
D gene: -

CDR3 DNA: TGCGCCAGCAGCCTGGGCGAGAATAGCAATCAGCCCCAGCATTTT
CDR3 protein: CASSLGENSNQPQHF
J gene: TRBJ1-5
clone size: -
V gene: TRBV5-1
D gene: -

CDR3 DNA: TGTGCCAGCACTTCGGGTGGGACTAGGATGTACAATGAGCAGTTCTTC
CDR3 protein: CASTSGGTRMYNEQFF
J gene: TRBJ2-1
clone size: -
V gene: TRBV2
D gene: TRBD2

CDR3 DNA: TGTGCCAGCAGCGGTGACAGCCACACTGAAGCTTTCTTT
CDR3 protein: CASSGDSHTEAFF
J gene: TRBJ1-1
clone size: -
V gene: TRBV21-1
D gene: -

CDR3 DNA: TGTGCCAGTAGTATCTCCGACAGAAATGAGCAGTTCTTC
CDR3 protein: CASSISDRNEQFF
J gene: TRBJ2-1
clone size: -
V gene: TRBV19
D gene: -

CDR3 DNA: TGTGCCAGCAGTTACGGGCAGAATTCACCCCTCCACTTT
CDR3 protein: CASSYGQNSPLHF
J gene: TRBJ1-6
clone size: -
V gene: TRBV6-6
D gene: -

CDR3 DNA: TGTGCCAGCAGCCAAACTAGCGGGAACTACTACAATGAGCAGTTCTTC
CDR3 protein: CASSQTSGNYYNEQFF
J gene: TRBJ2-1
clone size: -
V gene: TRBV14
D gene: TRBD2

CDR3 DNA: TGCGCCAGCAGTCAAAAACCCTCGACAGGGGGGGGCGAGCAGTACTTC
CDR3 protein: CASSQKPSTGGGEQYF
J gene: TRBJ2-7
clone size: few
V gene: TRBV23-1
D gene: TRBD1

CDR3 DNA: TGTGCCATCCTTCAGCTAGTGACAGGGGTGGGAGGCTACACCTTC
CDR3 protein: CAILQLVTGVGGYTF
J gene: TRBJ1-2
clone size: -
V gene: TRBV9
D gene: TRBD1

CDR3 DNA: TGTGCCAGCAGCCTGACAGGGGGGCAAGAGACCCAGTACTTC
CDR3 protein: CASSLTGGQETQYF
J gene: TRBJ2-5
clone size: once
V gene: TRBV7-9
D gene: TRBD1

CDR3 DNA: TGCGCCAGCAGCTTGGCGGCAGGGCCAGATACGCAGTATTTT
CDR3 protein: CASSLAAGPDTQYF
J gene: TRBJ2-3
clone size: -
V gene: TRBV5-1
D gene: -

CDR3 DNA: TGTGCCAGCAGCCAGATGGGAGTGTCGACCGGGGAGCTGTTTTTT
CDR3 protein: CASSQMGVSTGELFF
J gene: TRBJ2-2
clone size: -
V gene: TRBV3-1/TRBV3-2
D gene: -

CDR3 DNA: TGTGCCAGCAGGACAGGCTCCTACGAGCAGTACTTC
CDR3 protein: CASRTGSYEQYF
J gene: TRBJ2-7
clone size: -
V gene: TRBV6-5
D gene: -

CDR3 DNA: TGTGCCAGCAGCGCTTCGGGACTAGCGGGTAGCAAAAACATTCAGTACTTC
CDR3 protein: CASSASGLAGSKNIQYF
J gene: TRBJ2-4
clone size: -
V gene: TRBV9
D gene: TRBD2

CDR3 DNA: TGTGCCAGCAGCGTTAGCTTCACCGGGGAGCTGTTTTTT
CDR3 protein: CASSVSFTGELFF
J gene: TRBJ2-2
clone size: few
V gene: TRBV9
D gene: -